The 5 T cell receptor beta chains presented below share a single source sample, sequenced in a study of PD-L1 blockade in urothelial cancer. Time point meaning: pretreatment peripheral blood. Profiling relied on immunoSEQ multiplex PCR, and the TCRdb table lists in-frame clones only, not all of them. The sample carries some 65,000 clones, 65% to 90% recorded once. Material: PBMCs, obtained around atezolizumab (anti-PD-L1) treatment. The receptors were gathered from a man in his sixties or seventies with urothelial cancer.

The chain carries TRBV5-1 and TRBJ1-2; D gene uncertain. From germline, CDR1 is SGHRS and CDR2 YFSETQ. The CDR3 spans 12 residues. V was shortened by 4 bases and J by 6 bases, with 10 bases between the two germline ends. CDR3 region: CASSPTKDGYTF. The CDR3 DNA is TGCGCCAGCAGCCCGACAAAGGATGGCTACACCTTC.

The chain couples TRBV5-8 to TRBJ1-3, with D uncertain. CDR1 and CDR2 from the germline V gene are SGHTS and YDEGEE. The CDR3 consists of 16 residues. The germline V and J ends were trimmed by 0 bases and 8 bases, with 18 bases remaining between them. CDR3 protein: CASSLGSRGTVDTIYF. CDR3 sequence (DNA): TGTGCCAGCAGCTTGGGGAGCCGGGGAACGGTGGACACCATATATTTT. Full variable domain (rest looked up from reference TRBV5-8 and TRBJ1-3): EAGVTQSPTHLIKTRGQQATLRCSPISGHTSVYWYQQALGLGLQFLLWYDEGEERNRGNFPPRFSGRQFPNYSSELNVNALELEDSALYLCASSLGSRGTVDTIYFGEGSWLTVV.

V usage is TRBV10-2 and J usage is TRBJ2-7; D may be TRBD2 (6 bases). CDR1 and CDR2 (germline): WSHSY, SAAADI. Trimming shortened V by 6 bases and J by 0 bases, and 12 bases separated the two germline ends. The CDR3 extends over 14 amino acids. DNA of the CDR3: TGCGCCAGCAGGATCGAGCGGGCCTCCTACGAGCAGTACTTC. Translation gives CASRIERASYEQYF.

The chain combines TRBV19 with TRBJ1-3; 8 bases line up with TRBD1. Germline CDR1 is LNHDA and CDR2 is SQIVND (reference sequence). There are 15 residues in the CDR3. V lost 5 bases, J lost 4 bases, and 7 bases stayed unmatched. The CDR3 sequence is CASSRTRGHGNTIYF. The CDR3 coding sequence is TGTGCCAGTAGTCGCACCAGGGGGCACGGAAACACCATATATTTT.

This clone is a singleton in its sample. The chain uses TRBV5-1 and TRBJ1-2; D might be TRBD1 (6 bases). V was pared by 3 bases and J by 4 bases, with 13 bases between. The CDR3 has 14 amino acids. Germline V gene sequence: CDR1 SGHRS, CDR2 YFSETQ. CDR3: CASSSVQGSYGYTF. The CDR3 DNA is TGCGCCAGCAGCTCGGTACAGGGTTCCTATGGCTACACCTTC.